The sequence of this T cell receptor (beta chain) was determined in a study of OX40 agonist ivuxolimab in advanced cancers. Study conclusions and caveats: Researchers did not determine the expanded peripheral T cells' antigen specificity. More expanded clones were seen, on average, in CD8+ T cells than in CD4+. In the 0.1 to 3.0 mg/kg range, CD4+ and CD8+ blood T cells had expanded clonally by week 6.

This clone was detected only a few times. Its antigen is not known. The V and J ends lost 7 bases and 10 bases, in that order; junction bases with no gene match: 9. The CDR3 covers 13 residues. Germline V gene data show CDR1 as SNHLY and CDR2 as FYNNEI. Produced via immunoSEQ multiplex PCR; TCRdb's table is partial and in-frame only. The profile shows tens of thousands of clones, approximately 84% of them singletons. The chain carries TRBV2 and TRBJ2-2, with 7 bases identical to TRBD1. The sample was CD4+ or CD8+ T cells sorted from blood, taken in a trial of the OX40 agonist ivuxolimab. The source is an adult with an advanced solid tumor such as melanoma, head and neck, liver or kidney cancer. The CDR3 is CASTTDRVKELFF. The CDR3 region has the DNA TGTGCCAGCACCACCGACAGGGTTAAGGAGCTGTTTTTT.